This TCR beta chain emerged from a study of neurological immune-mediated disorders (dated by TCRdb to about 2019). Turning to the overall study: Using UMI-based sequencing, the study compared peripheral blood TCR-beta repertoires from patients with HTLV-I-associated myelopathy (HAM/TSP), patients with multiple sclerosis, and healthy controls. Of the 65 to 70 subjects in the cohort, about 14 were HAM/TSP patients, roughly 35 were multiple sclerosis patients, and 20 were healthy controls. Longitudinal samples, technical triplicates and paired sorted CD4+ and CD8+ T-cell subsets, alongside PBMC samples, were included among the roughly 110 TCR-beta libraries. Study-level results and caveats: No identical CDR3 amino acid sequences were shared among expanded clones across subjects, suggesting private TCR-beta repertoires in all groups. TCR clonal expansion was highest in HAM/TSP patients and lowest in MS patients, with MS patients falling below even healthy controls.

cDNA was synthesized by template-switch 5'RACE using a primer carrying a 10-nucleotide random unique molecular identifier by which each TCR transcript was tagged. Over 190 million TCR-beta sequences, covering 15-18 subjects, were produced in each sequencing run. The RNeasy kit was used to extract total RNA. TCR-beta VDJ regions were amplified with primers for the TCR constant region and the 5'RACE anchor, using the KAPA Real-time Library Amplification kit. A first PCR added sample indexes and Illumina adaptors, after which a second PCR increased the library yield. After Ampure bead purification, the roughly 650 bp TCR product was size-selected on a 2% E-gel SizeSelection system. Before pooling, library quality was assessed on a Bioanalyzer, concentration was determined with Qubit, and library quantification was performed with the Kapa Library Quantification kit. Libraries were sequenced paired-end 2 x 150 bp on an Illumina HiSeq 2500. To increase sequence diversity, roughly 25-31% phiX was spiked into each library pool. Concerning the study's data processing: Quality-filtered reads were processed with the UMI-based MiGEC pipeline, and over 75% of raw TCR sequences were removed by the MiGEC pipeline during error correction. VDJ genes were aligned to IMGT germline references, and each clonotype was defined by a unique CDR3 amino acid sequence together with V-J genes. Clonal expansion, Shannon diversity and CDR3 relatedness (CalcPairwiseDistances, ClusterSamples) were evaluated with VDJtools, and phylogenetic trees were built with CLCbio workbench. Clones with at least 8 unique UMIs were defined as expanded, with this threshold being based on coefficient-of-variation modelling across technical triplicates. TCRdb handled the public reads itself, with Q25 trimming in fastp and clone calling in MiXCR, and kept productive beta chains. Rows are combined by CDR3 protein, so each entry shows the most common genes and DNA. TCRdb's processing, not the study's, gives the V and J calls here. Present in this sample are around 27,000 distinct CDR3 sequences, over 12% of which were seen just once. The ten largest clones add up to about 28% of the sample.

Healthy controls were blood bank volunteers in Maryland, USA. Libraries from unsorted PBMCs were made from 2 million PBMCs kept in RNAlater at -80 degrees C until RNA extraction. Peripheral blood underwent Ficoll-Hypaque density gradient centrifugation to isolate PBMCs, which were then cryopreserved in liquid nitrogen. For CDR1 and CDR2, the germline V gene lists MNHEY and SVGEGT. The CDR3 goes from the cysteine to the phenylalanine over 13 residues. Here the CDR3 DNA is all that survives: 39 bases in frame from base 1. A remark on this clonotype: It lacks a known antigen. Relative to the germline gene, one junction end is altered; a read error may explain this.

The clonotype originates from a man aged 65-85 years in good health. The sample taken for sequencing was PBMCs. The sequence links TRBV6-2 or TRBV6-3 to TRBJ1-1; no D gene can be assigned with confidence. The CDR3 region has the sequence CASNRVFVAEAIF. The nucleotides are TGTGCGAGCAATCGGGTCTTCGTGGCTGAAGCTATCTTT.